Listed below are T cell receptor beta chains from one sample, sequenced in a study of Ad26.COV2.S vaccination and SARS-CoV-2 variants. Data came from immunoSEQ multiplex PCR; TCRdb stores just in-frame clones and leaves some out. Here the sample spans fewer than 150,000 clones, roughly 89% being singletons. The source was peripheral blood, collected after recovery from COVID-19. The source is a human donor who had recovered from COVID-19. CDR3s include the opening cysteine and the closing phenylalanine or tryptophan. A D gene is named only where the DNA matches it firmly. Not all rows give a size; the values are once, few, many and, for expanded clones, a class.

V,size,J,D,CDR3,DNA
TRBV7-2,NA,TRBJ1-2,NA,CASSLAGAGRGYTF,TGTGCCAGCAGCTTAGCTGGGGCAGGGAGAGGCTACACCTTC
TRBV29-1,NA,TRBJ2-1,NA,CSVPLVLGNEQFF,TGCAGCGTCCCCCTCGTCCTAGGGAATGAGCAGTTCTTC
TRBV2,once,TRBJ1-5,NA,CATTSTGNQPQHF,TGTGCCACCACCTCAACAGGGAATCAGCCCCAGCATTTT
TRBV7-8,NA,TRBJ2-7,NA,CASSPNGLNEQYF,TGTGCCAGCAGCCCGAACGGGCTAAACGAGCAGTACTTC
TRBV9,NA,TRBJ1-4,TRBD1,CASSVAPGQGDEKLFF,TGTGCCAGCAGCGTTGCACCGGGACAGGGGGATGAAAAACTGTTTTTT
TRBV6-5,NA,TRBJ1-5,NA,CATFLQVSNQPQHF,TGTGCCACCTTCTTACAGGTTAGCAATCAGCCCCAGCATTTT
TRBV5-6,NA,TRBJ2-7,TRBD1,CASSAGQGFYEQYF,TGTGCCAGCAGCGCCGGACAGGGGTTTTACGAGCAGTACTTC
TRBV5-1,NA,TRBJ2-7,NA,CASTLRDGPESEQYF,TGCGCCAGCACCTTAAGGGACGGCCCCGAGAGCGAGCAGTACTTC
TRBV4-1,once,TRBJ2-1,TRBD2,CASSQEAPAGGRDEQFF,TGCGCCAGCAGCCAAGAGGCCCCAGCGGGGGGGCGCGATGAGCAGTTCTTC
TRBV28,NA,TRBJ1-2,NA,CASSLFGTANYGYTF,TGTGCCAGCAGTCTTTTCGGGACGGCTAACTATGGCTACACCTTC
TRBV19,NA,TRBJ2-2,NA,CASSIVAGNTGELFF,TGTGCCAGTAGTATCGTCGCGGGGAACACCGGGGAGCTGTTTTTT
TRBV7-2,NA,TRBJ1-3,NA,CASSRQGLGSGNTIYF,TGTGCCAGCAGCCGCCAGGGACTAGGCTCTGGAAACACCATATATTTT
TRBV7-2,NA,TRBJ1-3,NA,CASSLLGGSGNTIYF,TGTGCCAGCAGCTTACTGGGCGGCTCTGGAAACACCATATATTTT
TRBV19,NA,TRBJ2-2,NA,CASRETGELFF,TGTGCCAGTAGAGAGACCGGGGAGCTGTTTTTT
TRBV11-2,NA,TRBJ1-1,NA,CASSFGQPEAFF,TGTGCCAGCAGCTTCGGGCAACCCGAAGCTTTCTTT
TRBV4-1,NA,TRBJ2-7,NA,CASSRTTRYEQYF,TGCGCCAGCAGCCGGACGACTAGGTACGAGCAGTACTTC
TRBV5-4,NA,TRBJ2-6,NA,CASRYKQGSGANVLTF,TGTGCCAGCAGGTATAAACAGGGCTCTGGGGCCAACGTCCTGACTTTC
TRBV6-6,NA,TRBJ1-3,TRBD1,CASSYGTVSGNTIYF,TGTGCCAGCAGTTATGGGACAGTCTCTGGAAACACCATATATTTT
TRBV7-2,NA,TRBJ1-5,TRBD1,CASSPQGQGWRGNQPQHF,TGTGCCAGCAGCCCTCAAGGACAGGGGTGGAGGGGCAATCAGCCCCAGCATTTT
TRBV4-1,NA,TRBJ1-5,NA,CASSQVPGRVDQPQHF,TGCGCCAGCAGCCAAGTTCCAGGGAGGGTGGATCAGCCCCAGCATTTT
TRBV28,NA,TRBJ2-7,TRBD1,CASSQPRGRDHEQYF,TGTGCCAGCAGTCAGCCAAGGGGGCGAGACCACGAGCAGTACTTC
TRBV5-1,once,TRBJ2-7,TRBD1,CASSNPGQLHEQYF,TGCGCCAGCAGCAACCCGGGACAGTTACACGAGCAGTACTTC
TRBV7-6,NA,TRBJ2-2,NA,CASSLGVAGELFF,TGTGCCAGCAGCTTAGGGGTTGCCGGGGAGCTGTTTTTT
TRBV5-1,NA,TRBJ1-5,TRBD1,CASSLTGQSNQPQHF,TGCGCCAGCAGCTTGACGGGACAGAGCAATCAGCCCCAGCATTTT
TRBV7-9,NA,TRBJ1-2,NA,CASSLKPLDGYTF,TGTGCCAGCAGTCTAAAACCCCTGGATGGCTACACCTTC
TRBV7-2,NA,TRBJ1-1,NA,CASRSDSSGTEAFF,TGTGCCAGCAGATCCGACAGTTCGGGCACTGAAGCTTTCTTT
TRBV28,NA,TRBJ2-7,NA,CATLNLGKQLRGEQYF,TGTGCCACTCTAAATCTTGGGAAACAGTTACGTGGGGAGCAGTACTTC
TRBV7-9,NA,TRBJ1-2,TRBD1,CASSQTGSNYGYTF,TGTGCCAGCAGCCAGACAGGGTCTAACTATGGCTACACCTTC
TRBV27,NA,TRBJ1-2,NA,CASSPRDGYGYTF,TGTGCCAGCAGTCCCCGGGACGGATATGGCTACACCTTC
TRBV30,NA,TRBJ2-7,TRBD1,CACDRAINEQYF,TGTGCCTGCGACAGGGCGATCAACGAGCAGTACTTC
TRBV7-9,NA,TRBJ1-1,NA,CASSLDRALTEAFF,TGTGCCAGCAGCTTAGACAGGGCTCTCACTGAAGCTTTCTTT
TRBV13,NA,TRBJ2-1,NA,CASSLPGPYNEQFF,TGTGCCAGCAGCCTGCCGGGACCGTACAATGAGCAGTTCTTC
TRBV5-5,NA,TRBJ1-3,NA,CASSSYHGGGNTIYF,TGTGCCAGCAGCTCGTACCACGGGGGCGGAAACACCATATATTTT
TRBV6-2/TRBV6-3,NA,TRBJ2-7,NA,CASSLMGPIGEQYF,TGTGCCAGCAGTCTAATGGGACCCATCGGGGAGCAGTACTTC
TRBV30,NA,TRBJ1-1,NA,CAWSRTANTEAFF,TGTGCCTGGAGTAGGACCGCGAACACTGAAGCTTTCTTT
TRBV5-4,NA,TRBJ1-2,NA,CASSKDAYGYTF,TGTGCCAGCAGCAAGGACGCTTATGGCTACACCTTC
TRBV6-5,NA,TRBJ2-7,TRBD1,CASSYTGQGSYEQYF,TGTGCCAGCAGTTACACCGGACAGGGTAGCTACGAGCAGTACTTC
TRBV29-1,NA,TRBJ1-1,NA,CSADRSTTEAFF,TGCAGCGCCGACAGGTCTACCACTGAAGCTTTCTTT
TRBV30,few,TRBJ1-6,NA,CAWSLGAPLHF,TGTGCCTGGAGTCTCGGGGCTCCCCTCCACTTT
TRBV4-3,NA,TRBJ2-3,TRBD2,CASSQAVASGRGDTQYF,TGCGCCAGCAGCCAAGCGGTTGCCAGCGGGAGAGGAGATACGCAGTATTTT
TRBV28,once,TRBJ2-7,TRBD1,CASSLLTGAGEQYF,TGTGCCAGCAGTCTCCTCACAGGGGCGGGTGAGCAGTACTTC
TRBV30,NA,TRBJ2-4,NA,CAWRYGLEEYF,TGTGCCTGGAGATACGGGCTCGAGGAGTACTTC
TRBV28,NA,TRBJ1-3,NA,CASSHGTNGNTIYF,TGTGCCAGCAGTCACGGGACAAATGGAAACACCATATATTTT
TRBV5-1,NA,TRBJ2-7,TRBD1,CASSGQENTAYEQYF,TGCGCCAGCAGCGGACAGGAGAACACGGCCTACGAGCAGTACTTC
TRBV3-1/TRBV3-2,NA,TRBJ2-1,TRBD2,CASSQETTGTSDYNEQFF,TGTGCCAGCAGCCAAGAGACTACGGGGACTAGCGACTACAATGAGCAGTTCTTC
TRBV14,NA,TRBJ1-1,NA,CASSQDGGGEDTEAFF,TGTGCCAGCAGCCAAGATGGAGGAGGGGAGGACACTGAAGCTTTCTTT
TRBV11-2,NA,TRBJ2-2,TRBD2,CASSLRPRGQRGGPGELFF,TGTGCCAGCAGCTTAAGGCCGCGGGGTCAGCGGGGGGGCCCCGGGGAGCTGTTTTTT
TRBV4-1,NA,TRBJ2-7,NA,CASSHRINRESYEQYF,TGCGCCAGCAGTCATCGGATTAACAGGGAGAGCTACGAGCAGTACTTC
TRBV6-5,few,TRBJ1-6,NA,CASSTGQANSPLHF,TGTGCCAGCAGCACTGGACAAGCTAATTCACCCCTCCACTTT
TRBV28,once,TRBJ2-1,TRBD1,CASSLAGGEQFF,TGTGCCAGCAGTTTGGCAGGGGGCGAGCAGTTCTTC
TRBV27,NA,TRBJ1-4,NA,CASSSQGFGNEKLFF,TGTGCCAGCAGTTCTCAGGGATTTGGTAATGAAAAACTGTTTTTT
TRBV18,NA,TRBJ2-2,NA,CASSPSANTGELFF,TGTGCCAGCTCGCCCTCAGCGAACACCGGGGAGCTGTTTTTT
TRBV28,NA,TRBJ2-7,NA,CASSFRGAQDYEQYF,TGTGCCAGCAGTTTTCGAGGGGCGCAAGACTACGAGCAGTACTTC
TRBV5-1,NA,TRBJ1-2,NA,CASSSPSGGDGYTF,TGCGCCAGCAGCTCCCCATCGGGGGGCGATGGCTACACCTTC